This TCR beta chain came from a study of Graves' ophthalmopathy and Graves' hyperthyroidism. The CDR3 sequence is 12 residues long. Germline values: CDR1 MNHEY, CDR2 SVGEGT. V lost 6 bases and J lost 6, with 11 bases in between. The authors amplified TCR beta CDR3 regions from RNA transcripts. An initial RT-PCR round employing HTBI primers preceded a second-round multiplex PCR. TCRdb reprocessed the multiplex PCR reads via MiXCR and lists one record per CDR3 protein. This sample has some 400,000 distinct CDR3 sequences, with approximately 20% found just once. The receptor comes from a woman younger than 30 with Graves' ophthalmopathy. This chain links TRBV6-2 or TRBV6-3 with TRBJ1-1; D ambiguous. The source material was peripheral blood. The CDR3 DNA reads TGTGCCAGCAGAAAGGACGGACCTGAAGCTTTCTTT. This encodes CASRKDGPEAFF.